The text below deals with one TCR beta chain. Its cognate antigen is unknown. Clones were read by immunoSEQ multiplex PCR, and TCRdb kept only the in-frame ones, dropping some. Counted here are roughly 60,000 clones, around 83% occurring once; the ten biggest clones make up 2.5% to 3.5%. The V end lost 3 bases, the J end lost 8 bases, and 11 bases lay between the germline ends. The CDR3 sequence is 12 residues long. Germline V gives CDR1 SGHRS, CDR2 YFSETQ. This entry is derived from a study of OX40 agonist ivuxolimab in advanced cancers. Study summary: Patients with hepatocellular carcinoma, melanoma, renal cell or head and neck cancer made up the dose-escalation patients.

General study points: Undetermined was the antigen specificity of the expanded peripheral T cells. Among patients with partial responses at 0.1-3.0 mg/kg, clonal expansion was among the lowest.

Sequencing was performed on CD4+ or CD8+ T cells sorted from blood, taken in a trial of the OX40 agonist ivuxolimab. This TCR came from an adult with an advanced solid tumor such as melanoma, head and neck, liver or kidney cancer. The J gene is TRBJ1-1, the V gene TRBV5-1; D possibly corresponds to TRBD1 (5 bases). The CDR3 sequence is CASSWGTGEAFF. The CDR3 DNA sequence: TGCGCCAGCAGCTGGGGGACGGGCGAAGCTTTCTTT.